This TCR beta chain was captured in a study of blood T cell repertoires in COVID-19. Generated by immunoSEQ multiplex PCR, the TCRdb table keeps only in-frame clones and is missing some. In the table there are around 250,000 clones, around four fifths of which are singletons. Per the germline V gene, CDR1 is MGHRA and CDR2 is YSYEKL. The V end lost 0 bases, the J end lost 6 bases, and 20 bases lay between the germline ends. This CDR3 is 17 amino acids long. The sequenced sample consisted of peripheral blood. This TCR was sampled from a man younger than 45 who had recovered from COVID-19. The gene calls are TRBV4-1 and TRBJ1-2; TRBD1 might be the D (5 bases). As DNA, the CDR3 is TGCGCCAGCAGCCAAGATCTAGGGGAAGGATACTCCGATGGCTACACCTTC. It translates to CASSQDLGEGYSDGYTF.